The 10 T cell receptor beta chains below all came from one sample that was sequenced in a study of OX40 agonist ivuxolimab in advanced cancers. Libraries were prepared by immunoSEQ multiplex PCR; TCRdb keeps only in-frame clonotypes and omits some of them. This sample has approximately 76,000 clones, with 65% to 90% found just once. Sequences were derived from CD4+ or CD8+ T cells sorted from blood, sampled in a trial of the OX40 agonist ivuxolimab. The receptors were sampled from an adult with an advanced solid tumor such as melanoma, head and neck, liver or kidney cancer.

The rearrangement joins TRBV7-9 to TRBJ2-3; 9 bases map to TRBD1. V shed 8 bases, J shed 2 bases, and the junction held 8 bases outside the gene matches. Per the germline V gene, CDR1 is SEHNR and CDR2 is FQNEAQ (reference sequence). The CDR3 consists of 15 residues. The CDR3 nucleotides read TGTGCCAGCCCGGAAGGGGACAGGGACACAGATACGCAGTATTTT. Translated, it gives CASPEGDRDTDTQYF.

This clone was seen a single time. The V and J genes are TRBV19 and TRBJ2-3, with TRBD1 matching 8 bases. The germline V gene has CDR1 LNHDA and CDR2 SQIVND (reference sequence). This CDR3 is 16 amino acids long. Losses at the gene ends were 4 bases for V and 3 bases for J; bases not matched to a gene: 9. CDR3: CASSTRQGFSTDTQYF. CDR3 nucleotides: TGTGCCAGTAGTACCCGACAGGGGTTTTCGACAGATACGCAGTATTTT.

The rearrangement links TRBV29-1 to TRBJ2-3; either TRBD1 or TRBD2 may supply D (5 bases each). The CDR3 loop spans 13 amino acids. Germline lookup yields CDR1 SQVTM and CDR2 ANQGSEA. The V and J ends lost 4 bases and 2 bases respectively, with 10 bases between them. CDR3 DNA: TGCAGCGTTGGGGCAGGGACCACAGATACGCAGTATTTT. Amino acid sequence: CSVGAGTTDTQYF.

The chain recombines TRBV21-1 with TRBJ1-5; the D call of TRBD1 is as the table states it, not checked on the DNA. TRBV21-1 is a pseudogene. This CDR3 comprises 17 residues. CDR3 protein: CASSKLRQGNDNQPQHF. Here the CDR3 DNA reads TGTGCCAGCAGCAAGCTTCGCCAGGGGAATGATAATCAGCCCCAGCATTTT.

The chain links TRBV10-3 to TRBJ2-3; D not resolved. The germline CDR1 and CDR2 sequences are ENHRY and SYGVKD. Trimming removed 10 bases from V and 0 bases from J, with 14 bases in between. The CDR3 length is 14 residues. DNA for the CDR3: TGTGCCACCGCCTTAAGCCGGAGCACAGATACGCAGTATTTT. Translated: CATALSRSTDTQYF.

The count of this clone is one. The chain recombines TRBV5-1 with TRBJ2-3, with D perhaps matching TRBD1 (5 bases). The germline gives CDR1 SGHRS, CDR2 YFSETQ. There are 17 residues in the CDR3. With 2 bases removed from V and 2 bases from J, the gap between germline ends came to 18 bases. CDR3 region: CASSLTGRALTTDTQYF. The CDR3 coding sequence is TGCGCCAGCAGCTTAACAGGCCGCGCCTTAACCACAGATACGCAGTATTTT.

Only one count was recorded for this clone. The chain is built from TRBV4-3 and TRBJ2-1; 9 nucleotides align to TRBD1. The V segment lost 0 bases and the J segment 9 bases; nucleotides outside the gene matches: 9. This CDR3 has 16 amino acids. Germline values: CDR1 LGHNA, CDR2 YSLEER. CDR3 region: CASSQDHPQGAGEQFF. In DNA, the CDR3 is TGCGCCAGCAGCCAAGATCATCCACAGGGGGCTGGTGAGCAGTTCTTC.

For the CDR3, the DNA is TGTGCCAGCAGCCGGGACAGGACATCAGGTGAGCAGTTCTTC. This sequence encodes CASSRDRTSGEQFF. The V call is TRBV2, the J call TRBJ2-1; 8 bases map to TRBD1. Looked up from germline, CDR1 is SNHLY and CDR2 is FYNNEI. This CDR3 is 14 amino acids long. V lost 6 bases and J lost 9; bases outside the gene matches: 10.

The rearrangement joins TRBV27 to TRBJ2-2; tentative D call: TRBD1 (6 bases). V shed 10 bases and J shed 0 bases, with 12 bases lying between them. The CDR3 runs 14 residues. Germline-derived CDR1 and CDR2 are MNHEY and SMNVEV (reference sequence). The DNA for the CDR3 is TGTGCCACCCGAGCAGGGGCGAACACCGGGGAGCTGTTTTTT. Protein product: CATRAGANTGELFF.

This chain joins TRBV7-3 and TRBJ2-1; D perhaps matches TRBD2 (7 bases). Trimming stripped 5 bases from V and 5 bases from J, with 16 bases between. Germline V gene sequence: CDR1 SGHTA, CDR2 FQGTGA. The CDR3 spans 15 residues. This CDR3 reads CASSPTWGGHNEQFF. CDR3 DNA: TGTGCCAGCAGCCCCACGTGGGGGGGCCACAATGAGCAGTTCTTC.